A selection of T cell receptor beta chains follows, all from one sample in a study of blood T cell repertoires in COVID-19. The method was immunoSEQ multiplex PCR; TCRdb's version includes in-frame clones alone and lacks a portion of them. Of 45,000 to 65,000 clones in the sample, about 83% were seen once. The specimen was peripheral blood. These receptor sequences come from a man aged 35 to 55 with acute or convalescent COVID-19. The CDR3 runs from the conserved cysteine through the conserved F or W. The D gene is left open where the match is weak. Some rows mark clone size as missing; the rest say once, few, many or name a class of expanded clone.

J	V	D	size	CDR3	DNA
TRBJ1-6	TRBV21-1	-	once	CASTLGGGAASPLHF	TGTGCCAGCACCTTAGGAGGGGGCGCAGCCTCACCCCTCCACTTT
TRBJ2-2	TRBV11-2	-	-	CASSIQGWGTGELFF	TGTGCCAGCAGCATCCAGGGGTGGGGTACCGGGGAGCTGTTTTTT
TRBJ2-5	TRBV7-2	-	-	CASSWLGARETQYF	TGTGCCAGCAGCTGGCTGGGGGCGAGGGAGACCCAGTACTTC
TRBJ1-5	TRBV18	-	-	CASSQNSGIRQPQHF	TGTGCCAGCTCACAGAACTCCGGGATCCGTCAGCCCCAGCATTTT
TRBJ2-1	TRBV21-1	-	once	CASSPKKGSVHEQFF	TGTGCCAGCAGCCCGAAAAAGGGTAGCGTCCATGAGCAGTTCTTC
TRBJ1-5	TRBV30	-	-	CAWSAGGGGQPQHF	TGTGCCTGGAGTGCCGGGGGAGGAGGACAGCCCCAGCATTTT
TRBJ2-7	TRBV5-1	-	-	CASSLIQGFGEQYF	TGCGCCAGCAGCTTGATACAGGGATTTGGGGAGCAGTACTTC
TRBJ1-6	TRBV11-2	-	-	CASSFGLQRNSPLHF	TGTGCCAGCAGCTTCGGCCTCCAGCGCAATTCACCCCTCCACTTT
TRBJ1-3	TRBV2	TRBD1	-	CASSETGGDREYSGNTIYF	TGTGCCAGCAGTGAAACTGGAGGGGACAGAGAATACTCTGGAAACACCATATATTTT
TRBJ1-1	TRBV5-5	-	-	CASSLSQGNTEAFF	TGTGCCAGCAGCCTCAGTCAGGGGAACACTGAAGCTTTCTTT
TRBJ2-7	TRBV5-1	-	-	CASSLDPARGEQYF	TGCGCCAGCAGCTTGGATCCGGCTCGGGGGGAGCAGTACTTC
TRBJ2-7	TRBV14	-	-	CASSQGERVGREQYF	TGTGCCAGCAGCCAAGGAGAGCGGGTGGGCCGGGAGCAGTACTTC
TRBJ2-7	TRBV29-1	-	-	CSVESHSSYEQYF	TGCAGCGTTGAAAGTCACTCCTCCTACGAGCAGTACTTC
TRBJ1-2	TRBV20-1	TRBD1	-	CSAYRGLGYTF	TGCAGTGCTTACAGGGGGCTTGGCTACACCTTC
TRBJ2-3	TRBV29-1	-	-	CSVRLGTDTQYF	TGCAGCGTCCGACTAGGGACAGATACGCAGTATTTT
TRBJ2-1	TRBV11-2	-	-	CASSLAGSSYNEQFF	TGTGCCAGCAGCTTAGCGGGTAGCTCCTACAATGAGCAGTTCTTC
TRBJ2-3	TRBV30	TRBD2	-	CAWNQLAGGADTQYF	TGTGCCTGGAATCAACTAGCGGGAGGAGCAGATACGCAGTATTTT
TRBJ1-1	TRBV6-5	-	-	CASTAEGRRRAFF	TGTGCCAGCACTGCTGAGGGTCGCCGTAGAGCTTTCTTT
TRBJ1-4	TRBV5-5	TRBD1	-	CASSSRTGWGEKLFF	TGTGCCAGCAGCTCGAGGACAGGGTGGGGTGAAAAACTGTTTTTT
TRBJ2-3	TRBV7-9	TRBD2	few	CASSPGGGAGTDTQYF	TGTGCCAGCAGCCCCGGGGGGGGCGCGGGCACAGATACGCAGTATTTT
TRBJ1-6	TRBV6-5	-	-	CASSHQWSSPLHF	TGTGCCAGCAGCCACCAATGGAGTTCACCCCTCCACTTT
TRBJ2-3	TRBV19	-	-	CASRHENTQYF	TGTGCCAGTCGTCATGAGAATACGCAGTATTTT
TRBJ2-1	TRBV21-1	-	-	CASSTKFSGGGYNEQFF	TGTGCCAGCAGCACAAAATTTAGCGGGGGGGGATACAATGAGCAGTTCTTC
TRBJ1-2	TRBV6-5	TRBD1	-	CASRMTGNYGYTF	TGTGCCAGCAGGATGACAGGGAACTATGGCTACACCTTC
TRBJ1-1	TRBV18	-	-	CASSPGRGADEAFF	TGTGCCAGCTCACCCGGTCGGGGGGCCGATGAAGCTTTCTTT